Listed here are 2 T cell receptor beta chains from one sample, sequenced in a study of siplizumab effects on memory and regulatory T cells. Sequenced by immunoSEQ multiplex PCR; TCRdb stores in-frame clones only, minus some. This sample has approximately 100,000 clones, with about 94% found just once. Sequenced: non-Treg CD4+ T cells sorted from blood. These receptors came from a human donor in good health.

V gene TRBV6-1 combines with J gene TRBJ1-1; D is perhaps TRBD1 (5 bases). V was cut by 4 bases and J by 3 bases, with 15 bases left in between. This CDR3 spans 15 amino acids. Germline assignment: CDR1 MNHNS and CDR2 SASEGT. CDR3 loop: CASSGRGDPHTEAFF. DNA of the CDR3: TGTGCCAGCAGTGGACGGGGCGACCCCCACACTGAAGCTTTCTTT.

Written as DNA, the CDR3 is TGTGCCAGCAGACCCCGGGACAGGATATCCGGGGAGCTGTTTTTT. Translating gives CASRPRDRISGELFF. The chain is built from TRBV28 and TRBJ2-2, with 8 bases fitting TRBD1. The CDR3 length is 15 residues. V dropped 6 bases and J dropped 6; count of bases not matched to a gene: 9. Germline V lookup: CDR1 MDHEN, CDR2 SYDVKM.